These 5 T cell receptor beta chains share one sample of origin, sequenced in a study of PD-L1 blockade in urothelial cancer. Time point reported: peripheral blood 6 weeks after treatment start. Produced via immunoSEQ multiplex PCR; TCRdb's table is partial and in-frame only. The sample shows tens of thousands of clones, more than 75% of them seen only once. The sample in question was PBMCs, obtained around atezolizumab (anti-PD-L1) treatment. Receptors were obtained from a woman aged 60 to 75 with urothelial cancer.

The rearrangement joins TRBV5-4 to TRBJ2-7; TRBD2 matches 11 bases. Germline lookup yields CDR1 SGHNT and CDR2 YYREEE (reference sequence). The CDR3 sequence is 15 residues long. Trimming at V came to 4 bases and at J to 4 bases, leaving 7 bases not matched to a gene. The CDR3 nucleotides are TGTGCCAGCAGCCATTCCGGGACTAGCGGATACGAGCAGTACTTC. Encoded protein: CASSHSGTSGYEQYF.

The V gene is TRBV7-2, the J gene TRBJ1-2; 9 bases agree with TRBD1. The length of the CDR3 is 17 residues. Trimming took 1 base from V and 2 from J; bases not matched to a gene: 8. Germline lookup yields CDR1 SGHTA and CDR2 FQGNSA. CDR3: CASSLERLGTGNYGYTF. The CDR3 region has the DNA TGTGCCAGCAGCTTAGAGAGGTTAGGGACAGGGAACTATGGCTACACCTTC.

The chain has TRBV29-1 and TRBJ1-3, with D perhaps matching TRBD1 (5 bases). This CDR3 is 11 amino acids long. Germline values: CDR1 SQVTM, CDR2 ANQGSEA. Trimming took off 7 bases at V and 8 bases at J, with 12 bases between the two ends. DNA for the CDR3: TGCAGCGCCCGACAGTTGGACACCATATATTTT. Encoded protein: CSARQLDTIYF.

The chain employs TRBV14 and TRBJ1-2; possibly TRBD1 for D (6 bases). Trimming stripped 4 bases from V and 3 bases from J, with 15 bases between. Germline V gene data show CDR1 as SGHDN and CDR2 as FVKESK. The CDR3 covers 15 residues. CDR3 DNA sequence: TGTGCCAGCAGCCCCCTACAGGGAATCGACTATGGCTACACCTTC. This codes for CASSPLQGIDYGYTF.

The chain joins TRBV6-4 to TRBJ2-1; 12 bases align to TRBD2. Per germline, CDR1 MRHNA and CDR2 SNTAGT. The CDR3 totals 17 residues. J lost 7 bases, V lost 0 bases, and 7 bases had no gene match. For the CDR3, the DNA is TGTGCCAGCAGTGACTCGATACTAGCGGGGGGTTTGAATGAGCAGTTCTTC. Translating it yields CASSDSILAGGLNEQFF.